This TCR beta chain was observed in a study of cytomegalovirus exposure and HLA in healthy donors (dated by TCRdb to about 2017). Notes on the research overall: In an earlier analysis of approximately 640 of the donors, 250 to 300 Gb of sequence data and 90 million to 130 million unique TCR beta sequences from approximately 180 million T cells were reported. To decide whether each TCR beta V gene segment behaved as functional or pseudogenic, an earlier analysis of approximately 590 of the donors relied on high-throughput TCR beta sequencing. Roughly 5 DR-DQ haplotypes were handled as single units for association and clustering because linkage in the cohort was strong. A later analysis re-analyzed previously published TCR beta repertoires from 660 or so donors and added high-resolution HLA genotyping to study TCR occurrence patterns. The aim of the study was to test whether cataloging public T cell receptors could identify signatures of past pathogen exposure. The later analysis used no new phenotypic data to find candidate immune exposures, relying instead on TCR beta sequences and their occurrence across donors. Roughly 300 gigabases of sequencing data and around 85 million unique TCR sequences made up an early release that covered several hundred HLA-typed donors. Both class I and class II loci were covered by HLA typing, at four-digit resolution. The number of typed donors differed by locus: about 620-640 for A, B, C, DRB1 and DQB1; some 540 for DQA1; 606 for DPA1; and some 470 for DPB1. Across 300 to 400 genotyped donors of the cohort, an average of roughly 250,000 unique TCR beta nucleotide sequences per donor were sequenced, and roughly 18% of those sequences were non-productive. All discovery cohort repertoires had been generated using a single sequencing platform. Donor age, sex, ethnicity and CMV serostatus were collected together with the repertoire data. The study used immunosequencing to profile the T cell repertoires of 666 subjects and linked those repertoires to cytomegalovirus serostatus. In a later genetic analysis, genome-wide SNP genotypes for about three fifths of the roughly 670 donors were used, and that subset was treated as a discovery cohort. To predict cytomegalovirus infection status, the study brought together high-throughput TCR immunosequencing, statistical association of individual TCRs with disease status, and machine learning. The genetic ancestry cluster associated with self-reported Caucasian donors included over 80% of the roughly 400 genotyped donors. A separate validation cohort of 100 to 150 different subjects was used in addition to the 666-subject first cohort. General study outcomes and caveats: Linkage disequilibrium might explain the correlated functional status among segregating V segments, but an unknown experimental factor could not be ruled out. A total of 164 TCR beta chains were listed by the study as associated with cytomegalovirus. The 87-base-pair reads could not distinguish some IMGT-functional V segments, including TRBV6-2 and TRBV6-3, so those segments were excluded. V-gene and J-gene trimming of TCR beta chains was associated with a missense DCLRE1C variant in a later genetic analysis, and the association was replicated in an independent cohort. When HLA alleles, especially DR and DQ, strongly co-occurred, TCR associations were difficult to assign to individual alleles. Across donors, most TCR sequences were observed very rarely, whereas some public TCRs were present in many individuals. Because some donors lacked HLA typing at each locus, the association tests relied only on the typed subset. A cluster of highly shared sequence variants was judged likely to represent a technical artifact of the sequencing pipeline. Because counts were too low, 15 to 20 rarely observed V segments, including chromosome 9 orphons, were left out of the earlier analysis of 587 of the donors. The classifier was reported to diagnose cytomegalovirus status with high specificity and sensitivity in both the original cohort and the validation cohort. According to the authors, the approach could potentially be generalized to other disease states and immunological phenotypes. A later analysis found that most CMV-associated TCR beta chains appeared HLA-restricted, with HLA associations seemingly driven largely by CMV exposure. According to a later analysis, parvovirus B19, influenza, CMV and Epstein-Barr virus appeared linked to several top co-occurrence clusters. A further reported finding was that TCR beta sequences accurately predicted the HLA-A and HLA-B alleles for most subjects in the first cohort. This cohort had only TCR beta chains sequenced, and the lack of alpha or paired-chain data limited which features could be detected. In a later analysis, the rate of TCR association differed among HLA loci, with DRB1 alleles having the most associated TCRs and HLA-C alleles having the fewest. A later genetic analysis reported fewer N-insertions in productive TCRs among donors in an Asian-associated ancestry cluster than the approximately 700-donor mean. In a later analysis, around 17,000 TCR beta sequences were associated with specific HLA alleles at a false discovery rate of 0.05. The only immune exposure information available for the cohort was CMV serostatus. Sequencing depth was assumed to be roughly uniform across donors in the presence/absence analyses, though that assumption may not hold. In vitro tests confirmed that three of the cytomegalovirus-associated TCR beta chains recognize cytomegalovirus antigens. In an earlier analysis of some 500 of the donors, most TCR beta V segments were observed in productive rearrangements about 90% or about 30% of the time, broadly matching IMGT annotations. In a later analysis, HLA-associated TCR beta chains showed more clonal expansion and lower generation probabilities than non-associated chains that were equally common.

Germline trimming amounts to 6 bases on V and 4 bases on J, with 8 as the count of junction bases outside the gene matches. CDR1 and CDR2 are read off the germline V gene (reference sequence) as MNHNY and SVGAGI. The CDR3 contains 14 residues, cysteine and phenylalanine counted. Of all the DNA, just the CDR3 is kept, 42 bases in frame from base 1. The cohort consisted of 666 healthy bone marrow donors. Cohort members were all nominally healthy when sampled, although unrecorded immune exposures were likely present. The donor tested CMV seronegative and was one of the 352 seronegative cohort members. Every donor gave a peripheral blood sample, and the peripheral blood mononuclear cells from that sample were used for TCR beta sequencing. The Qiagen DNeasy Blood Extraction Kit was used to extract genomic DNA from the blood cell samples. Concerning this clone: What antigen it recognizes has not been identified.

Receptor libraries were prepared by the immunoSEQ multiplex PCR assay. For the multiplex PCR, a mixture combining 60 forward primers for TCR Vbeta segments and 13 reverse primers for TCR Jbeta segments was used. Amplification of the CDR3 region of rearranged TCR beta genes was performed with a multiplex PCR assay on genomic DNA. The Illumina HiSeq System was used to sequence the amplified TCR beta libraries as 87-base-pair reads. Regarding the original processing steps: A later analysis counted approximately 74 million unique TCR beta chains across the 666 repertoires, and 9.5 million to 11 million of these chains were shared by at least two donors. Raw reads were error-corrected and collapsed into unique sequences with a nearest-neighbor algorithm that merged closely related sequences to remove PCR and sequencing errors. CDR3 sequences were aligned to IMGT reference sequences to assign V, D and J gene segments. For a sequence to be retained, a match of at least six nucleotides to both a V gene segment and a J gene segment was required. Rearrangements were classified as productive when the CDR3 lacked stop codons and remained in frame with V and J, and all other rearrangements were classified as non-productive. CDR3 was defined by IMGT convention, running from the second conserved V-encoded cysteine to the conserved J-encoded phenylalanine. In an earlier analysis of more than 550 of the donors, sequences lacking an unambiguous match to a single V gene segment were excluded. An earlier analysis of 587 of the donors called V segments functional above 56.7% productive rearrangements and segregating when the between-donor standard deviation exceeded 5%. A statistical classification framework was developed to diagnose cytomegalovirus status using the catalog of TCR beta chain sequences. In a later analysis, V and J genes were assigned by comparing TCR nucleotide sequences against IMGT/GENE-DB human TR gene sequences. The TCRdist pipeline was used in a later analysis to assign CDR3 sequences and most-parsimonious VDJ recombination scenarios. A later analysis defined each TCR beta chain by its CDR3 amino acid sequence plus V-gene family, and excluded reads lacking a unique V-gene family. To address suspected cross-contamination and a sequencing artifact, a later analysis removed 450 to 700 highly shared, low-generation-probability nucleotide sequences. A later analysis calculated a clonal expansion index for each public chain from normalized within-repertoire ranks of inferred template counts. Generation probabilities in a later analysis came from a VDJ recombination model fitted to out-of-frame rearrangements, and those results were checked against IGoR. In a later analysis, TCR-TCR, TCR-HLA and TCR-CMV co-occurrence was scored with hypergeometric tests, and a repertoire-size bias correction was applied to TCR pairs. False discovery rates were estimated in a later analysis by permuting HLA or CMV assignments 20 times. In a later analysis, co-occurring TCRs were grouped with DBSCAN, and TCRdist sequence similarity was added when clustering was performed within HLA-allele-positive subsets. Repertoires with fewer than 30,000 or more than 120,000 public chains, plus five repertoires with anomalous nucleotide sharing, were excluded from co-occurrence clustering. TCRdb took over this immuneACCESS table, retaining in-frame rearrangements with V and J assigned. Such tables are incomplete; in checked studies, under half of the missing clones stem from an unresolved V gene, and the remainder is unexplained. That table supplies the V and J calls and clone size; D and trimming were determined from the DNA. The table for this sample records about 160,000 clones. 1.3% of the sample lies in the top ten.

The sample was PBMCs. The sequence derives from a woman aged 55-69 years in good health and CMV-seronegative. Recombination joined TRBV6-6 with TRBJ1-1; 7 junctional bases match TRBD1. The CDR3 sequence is CASSTQGVTTEAFF. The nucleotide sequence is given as TGTGCCAGCAGCACGCAGGGGGTAACCACTGAAGCTTTCTTT.